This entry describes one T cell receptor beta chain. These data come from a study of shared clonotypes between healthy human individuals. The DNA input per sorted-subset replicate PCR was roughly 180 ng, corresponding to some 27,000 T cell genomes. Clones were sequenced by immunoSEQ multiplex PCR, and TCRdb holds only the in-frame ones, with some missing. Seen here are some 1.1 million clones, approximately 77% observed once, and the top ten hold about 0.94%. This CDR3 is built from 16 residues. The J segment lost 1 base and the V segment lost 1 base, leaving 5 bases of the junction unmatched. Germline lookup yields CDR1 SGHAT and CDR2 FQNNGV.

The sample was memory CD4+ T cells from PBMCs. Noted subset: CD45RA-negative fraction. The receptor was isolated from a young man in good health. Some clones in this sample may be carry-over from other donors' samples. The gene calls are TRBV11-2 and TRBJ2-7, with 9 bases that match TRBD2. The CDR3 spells CASSLGPAGGSYEQYF. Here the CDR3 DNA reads TGTGCCAGCAGCTTAGGGCCAGCGGGAGGTTCCTACGAGCAGTACTTC.